This TCR beta chain was documented in a study of blood T cell repertoires in COVID-19. This clone was seen only once. The CDR3 spans 17 residues. The V gene's germline CDR1 is SGHRS and CDR2 YFSETQ. With 3 bases clipped from V and 1 base from J, the junction kept 12 bases outside the gene matches. The protocol was immunoSEQ multiplex PCR, while the TCRdb copy is restricted to in-frame clones and leaves out a portion. This sample has some 270,000 clones, with roughly 90% found just once. Sequenced material: PBMCs or T cells enriched from blood (not recorded which). This sequence originates from a woman aged 55-70 years who had recovered from COVID-19. The V and J genes are TRBV5-1 and TRBJ2-7; 8 nucleotides agree with TRBD2. This CDR3 reads CASSSGLSASGSYEQYF. CDR3 DNA: TGCGCCAGCAGCTCGGGTTTAAGTGCTAGCGGGTCCTACGAGCAGTACTTC.